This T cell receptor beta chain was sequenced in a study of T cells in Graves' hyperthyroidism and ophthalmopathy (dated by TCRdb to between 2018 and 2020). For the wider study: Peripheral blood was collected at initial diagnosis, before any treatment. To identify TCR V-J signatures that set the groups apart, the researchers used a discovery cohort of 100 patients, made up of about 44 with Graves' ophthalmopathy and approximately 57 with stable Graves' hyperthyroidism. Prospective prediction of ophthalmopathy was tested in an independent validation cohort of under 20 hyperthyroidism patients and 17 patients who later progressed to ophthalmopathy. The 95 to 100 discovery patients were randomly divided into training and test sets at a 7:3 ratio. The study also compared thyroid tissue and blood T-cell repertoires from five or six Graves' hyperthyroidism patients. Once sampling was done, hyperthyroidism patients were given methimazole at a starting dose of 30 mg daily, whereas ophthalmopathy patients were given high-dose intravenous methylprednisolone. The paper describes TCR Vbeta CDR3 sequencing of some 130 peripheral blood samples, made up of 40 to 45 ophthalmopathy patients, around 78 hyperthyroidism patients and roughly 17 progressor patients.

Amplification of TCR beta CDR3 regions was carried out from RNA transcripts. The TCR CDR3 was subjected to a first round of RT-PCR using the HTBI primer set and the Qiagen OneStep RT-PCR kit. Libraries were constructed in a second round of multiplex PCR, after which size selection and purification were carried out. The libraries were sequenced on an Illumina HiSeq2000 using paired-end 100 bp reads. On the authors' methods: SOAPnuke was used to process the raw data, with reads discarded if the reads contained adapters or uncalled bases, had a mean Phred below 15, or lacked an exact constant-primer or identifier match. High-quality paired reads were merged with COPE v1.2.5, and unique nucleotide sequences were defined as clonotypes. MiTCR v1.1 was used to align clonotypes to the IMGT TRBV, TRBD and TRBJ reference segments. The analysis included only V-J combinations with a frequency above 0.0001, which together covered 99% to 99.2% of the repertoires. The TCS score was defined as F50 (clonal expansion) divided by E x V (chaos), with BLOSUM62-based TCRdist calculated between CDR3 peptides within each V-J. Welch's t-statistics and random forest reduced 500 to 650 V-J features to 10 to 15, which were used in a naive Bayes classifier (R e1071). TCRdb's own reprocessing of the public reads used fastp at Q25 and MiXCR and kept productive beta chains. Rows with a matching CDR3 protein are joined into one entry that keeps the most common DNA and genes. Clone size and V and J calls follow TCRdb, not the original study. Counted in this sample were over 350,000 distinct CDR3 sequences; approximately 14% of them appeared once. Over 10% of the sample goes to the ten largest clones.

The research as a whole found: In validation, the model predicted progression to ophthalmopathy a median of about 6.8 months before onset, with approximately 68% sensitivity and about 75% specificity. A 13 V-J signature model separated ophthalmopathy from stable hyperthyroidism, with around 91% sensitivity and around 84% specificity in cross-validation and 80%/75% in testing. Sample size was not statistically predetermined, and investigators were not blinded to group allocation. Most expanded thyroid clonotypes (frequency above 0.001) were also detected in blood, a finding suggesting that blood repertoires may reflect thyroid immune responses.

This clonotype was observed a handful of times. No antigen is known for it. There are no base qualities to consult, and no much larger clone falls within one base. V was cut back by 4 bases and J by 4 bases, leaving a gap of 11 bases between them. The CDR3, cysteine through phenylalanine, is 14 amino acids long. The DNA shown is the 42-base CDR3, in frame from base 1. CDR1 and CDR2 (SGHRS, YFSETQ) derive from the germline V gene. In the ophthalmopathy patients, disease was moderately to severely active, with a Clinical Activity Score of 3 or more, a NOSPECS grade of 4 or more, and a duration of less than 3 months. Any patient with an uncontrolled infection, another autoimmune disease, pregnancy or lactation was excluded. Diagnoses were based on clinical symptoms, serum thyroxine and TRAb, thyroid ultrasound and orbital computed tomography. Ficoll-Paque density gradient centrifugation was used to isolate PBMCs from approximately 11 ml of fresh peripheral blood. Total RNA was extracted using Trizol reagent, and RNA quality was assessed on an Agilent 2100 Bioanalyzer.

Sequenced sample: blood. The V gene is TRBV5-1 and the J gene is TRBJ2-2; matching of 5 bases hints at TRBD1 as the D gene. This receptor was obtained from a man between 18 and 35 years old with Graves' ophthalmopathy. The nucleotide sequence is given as TGCGCCAGCAGCAGATCAGACAGCACCGGGGAGCTGTTTTTT. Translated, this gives CASSRSDSTGELFF.